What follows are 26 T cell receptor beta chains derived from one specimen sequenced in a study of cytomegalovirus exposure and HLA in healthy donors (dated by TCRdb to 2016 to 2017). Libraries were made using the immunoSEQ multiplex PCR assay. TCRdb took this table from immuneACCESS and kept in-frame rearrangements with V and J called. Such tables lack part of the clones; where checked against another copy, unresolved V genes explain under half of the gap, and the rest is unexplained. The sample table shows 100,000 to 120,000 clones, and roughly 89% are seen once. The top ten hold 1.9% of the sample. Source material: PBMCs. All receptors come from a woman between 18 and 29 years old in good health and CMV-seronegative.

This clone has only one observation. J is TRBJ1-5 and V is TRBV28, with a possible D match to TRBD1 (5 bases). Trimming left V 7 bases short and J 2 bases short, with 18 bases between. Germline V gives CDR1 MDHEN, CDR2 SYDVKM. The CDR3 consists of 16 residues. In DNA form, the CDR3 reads TGTGCCAGCACCTTTTGGGACCGGGGGGGCAATCAGCCCCAGCATTTT. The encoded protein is CASTFWDRGGNQPQHF.

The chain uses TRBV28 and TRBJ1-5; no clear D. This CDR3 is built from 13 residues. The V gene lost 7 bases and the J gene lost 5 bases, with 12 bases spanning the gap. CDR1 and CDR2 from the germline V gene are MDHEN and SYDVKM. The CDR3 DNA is TGTGCCAGCATAGCCAGCGGGGATCAGCCCCAGCATTTT. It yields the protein CASIASGDQPQHF. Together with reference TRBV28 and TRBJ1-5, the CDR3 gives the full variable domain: DVKVTQSSRYLVKRTGEKVFLECVQDMDHENMFWYRQDPGLGLRLIYFSYDVKMKEKGDIPEGYSVSREKKERFSLILESASTNQTSMYLCASIASGDQPQHFGDGTRLSIL.

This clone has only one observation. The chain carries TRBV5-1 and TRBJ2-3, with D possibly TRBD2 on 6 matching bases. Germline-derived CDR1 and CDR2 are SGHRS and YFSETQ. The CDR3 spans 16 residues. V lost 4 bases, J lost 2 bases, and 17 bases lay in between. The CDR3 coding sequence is TGCGCCAGCAGCCTACCGGAGGTAGCGGACACAGATACGCAGTATTTT. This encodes CASSLPEVADTDTQYF.

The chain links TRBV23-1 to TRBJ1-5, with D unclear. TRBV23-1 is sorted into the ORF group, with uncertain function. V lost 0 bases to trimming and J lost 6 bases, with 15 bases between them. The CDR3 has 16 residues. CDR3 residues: CASSQSRRVGSQPQHF. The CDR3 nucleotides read TGCGCCAGCAGTCAATCGCGTCGCGTTGGGAGTCAGCCCCAGCATTTT.

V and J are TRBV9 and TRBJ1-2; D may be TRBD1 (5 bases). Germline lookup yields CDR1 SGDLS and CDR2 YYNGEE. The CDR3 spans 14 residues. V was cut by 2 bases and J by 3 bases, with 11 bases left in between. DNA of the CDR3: TGTGCCAGCAGCGTCCAGGGAGGCGACTATGGCTACACCTTC. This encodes CASSVQGGDYGYTF.

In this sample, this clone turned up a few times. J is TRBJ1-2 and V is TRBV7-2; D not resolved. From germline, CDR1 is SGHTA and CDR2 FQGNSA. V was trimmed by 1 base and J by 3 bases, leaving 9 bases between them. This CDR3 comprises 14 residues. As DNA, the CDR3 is TGTGCCAGCAGCTTAGGGAGTTCGGACTATGGCTACACCTTC. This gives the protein CASSLGSSDYGYTF.

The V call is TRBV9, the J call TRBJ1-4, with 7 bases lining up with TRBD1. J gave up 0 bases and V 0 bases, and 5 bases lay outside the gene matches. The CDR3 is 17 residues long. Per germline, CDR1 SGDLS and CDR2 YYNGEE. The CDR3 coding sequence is TGTGCCAGCAGCGTAGGGGGACAGCCCTCAACTAATGAAAAACTGTTTTTT. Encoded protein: CASSVGGQPSTNEKLFF.

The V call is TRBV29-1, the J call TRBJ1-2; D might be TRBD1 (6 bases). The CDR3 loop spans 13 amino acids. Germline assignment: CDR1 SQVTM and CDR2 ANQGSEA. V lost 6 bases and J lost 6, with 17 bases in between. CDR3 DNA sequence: TGCAGCGTCATAAGAGGGGGGAGGGATGGCTACACCTTC. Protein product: CSVIRGGRDGYTF.

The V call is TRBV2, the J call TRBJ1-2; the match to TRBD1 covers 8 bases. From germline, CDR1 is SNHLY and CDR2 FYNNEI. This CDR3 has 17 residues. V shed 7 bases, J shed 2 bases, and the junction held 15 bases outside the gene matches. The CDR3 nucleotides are TGTGCCAGCATGTTGATCAGGAGGCAGGGGGCGAACTATGGCTACACCTTC. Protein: CASMLIRRQGANYGYTF.

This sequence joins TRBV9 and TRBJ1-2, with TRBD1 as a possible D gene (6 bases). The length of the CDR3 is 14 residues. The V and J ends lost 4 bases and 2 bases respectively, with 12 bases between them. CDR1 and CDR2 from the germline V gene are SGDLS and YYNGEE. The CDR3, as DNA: TGTGCCAGCAGCTCAACAGGGAGCAACTATGGCTACACCTTC. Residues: CASSSTGSNYGYTF.

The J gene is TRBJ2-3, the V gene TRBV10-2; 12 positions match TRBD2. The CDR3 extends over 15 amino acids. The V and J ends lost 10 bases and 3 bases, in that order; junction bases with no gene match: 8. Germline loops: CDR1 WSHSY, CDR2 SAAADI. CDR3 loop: CATSSGGAWTDTQYF. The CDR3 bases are TGCGCCACCTCTAGCGGGGGGGCCTGGACAGATACGCAGTATTTT.

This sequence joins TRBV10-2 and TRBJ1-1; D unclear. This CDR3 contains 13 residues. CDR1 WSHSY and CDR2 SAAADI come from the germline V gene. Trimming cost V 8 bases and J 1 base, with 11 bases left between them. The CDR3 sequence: CASRRVGNTEAFF. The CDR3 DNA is TGCGCCAGCCGCCGAGTTGGGAACACTGAAGCTTTCTTT.

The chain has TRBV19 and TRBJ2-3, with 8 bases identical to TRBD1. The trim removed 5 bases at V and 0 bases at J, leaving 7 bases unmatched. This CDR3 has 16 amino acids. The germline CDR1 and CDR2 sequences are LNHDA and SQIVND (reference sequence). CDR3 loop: CASSLQDRDSTDTQYF. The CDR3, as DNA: TGTGCCAGTAGTCTCCAGGACAGGGATAGCACAGATACGCAGTATTTT.

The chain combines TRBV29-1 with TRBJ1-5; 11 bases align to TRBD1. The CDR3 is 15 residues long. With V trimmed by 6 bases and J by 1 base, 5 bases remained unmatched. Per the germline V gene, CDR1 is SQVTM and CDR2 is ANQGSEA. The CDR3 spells CSVRTGGLSNQPQHF. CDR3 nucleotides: TGCAGCGTACGGACAGGGGGCTTAAGCAATCAGCCCCAGCATTTT.

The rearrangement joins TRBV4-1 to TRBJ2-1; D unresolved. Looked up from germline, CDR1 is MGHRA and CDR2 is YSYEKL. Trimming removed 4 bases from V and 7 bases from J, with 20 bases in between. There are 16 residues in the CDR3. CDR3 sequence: CASSRTFEERRNEQFF. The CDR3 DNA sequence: TGCGCCAGCAGCCGCACCTTTGAGGAACGACGAAATGAGCAGTTCTTC.

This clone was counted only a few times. The CDR3 coding sequence is TGTGCCAGCTCCCCCCGACAGCTTCCCTCTGGAAACACCATATATTTT. This gives the protein CASSPRQLPSGNTIYF. The chain links TRBV18 to TRBJ1-3, with D maybe TRBD1 (5 bases). Germline CDR1 reads KGHSH; CDR2 reads LQKENI. The CDR3 loop spans 16 amino acids. The V end lost 6 bases, the J end lost 0 bases, and 15 bases lay between the germline ends.

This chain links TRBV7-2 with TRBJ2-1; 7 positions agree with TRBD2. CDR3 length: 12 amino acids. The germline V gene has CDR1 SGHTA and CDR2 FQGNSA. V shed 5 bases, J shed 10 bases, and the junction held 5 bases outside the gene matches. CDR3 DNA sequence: TGTGCCAGCAGCGCGTTTAGCGGGGAGCAGTTCTTC. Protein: CASSAFSGEQFF.

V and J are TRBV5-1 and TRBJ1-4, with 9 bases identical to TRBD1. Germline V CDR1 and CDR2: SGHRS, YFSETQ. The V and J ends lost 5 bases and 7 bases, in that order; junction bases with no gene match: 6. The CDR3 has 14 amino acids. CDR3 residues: CASRTGTGSEKLFF. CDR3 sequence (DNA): TGCGCCAGCAGAACCGGGACAGGGAGTGAAAAACTGTTTTTT.

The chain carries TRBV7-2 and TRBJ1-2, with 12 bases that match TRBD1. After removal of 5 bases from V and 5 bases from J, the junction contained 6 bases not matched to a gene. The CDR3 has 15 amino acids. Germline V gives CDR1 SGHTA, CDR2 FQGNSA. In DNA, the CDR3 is TGTGCCAGCAGCCATGTGGGACAGGGGGCGTATGGCTACACCTTC. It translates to CASSHVGQGAYGYTF.

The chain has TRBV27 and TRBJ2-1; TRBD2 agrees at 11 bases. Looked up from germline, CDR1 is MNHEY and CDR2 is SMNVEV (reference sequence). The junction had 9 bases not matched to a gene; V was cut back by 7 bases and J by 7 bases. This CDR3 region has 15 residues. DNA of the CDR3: TGTGCCAGCACATTAGCGGGAGGGCCATGGAATGAGCAGTTCTTC. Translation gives CASTLAGGPWNEQFF.

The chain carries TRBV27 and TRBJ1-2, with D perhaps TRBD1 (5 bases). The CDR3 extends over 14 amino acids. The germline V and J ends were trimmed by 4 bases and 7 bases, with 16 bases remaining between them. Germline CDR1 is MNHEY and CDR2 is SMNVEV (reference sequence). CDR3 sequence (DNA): TGTGCCAGCAGTTCAAGGGGTTTGTTGTCTGGCTACACCTTC. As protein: CASSSRGLLSGYTF.

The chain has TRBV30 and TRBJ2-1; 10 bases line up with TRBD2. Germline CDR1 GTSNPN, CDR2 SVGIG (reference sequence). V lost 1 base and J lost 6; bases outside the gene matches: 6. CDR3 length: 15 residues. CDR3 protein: CAWSAGLAGVNEQFF. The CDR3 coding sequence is TGTGCCTGGAGTGCCGGGCTAGCGGGAGTCAATGAGCAGTTCTTC.

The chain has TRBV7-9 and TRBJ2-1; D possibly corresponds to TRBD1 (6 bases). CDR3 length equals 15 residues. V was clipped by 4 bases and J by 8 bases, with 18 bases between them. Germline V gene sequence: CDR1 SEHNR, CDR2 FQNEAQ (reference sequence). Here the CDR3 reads CASSSRQDRGDEQFF. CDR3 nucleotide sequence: TGTGCCAGCAGCTCTCGACAGGATAGAGGTGATGAGCAGTTCTTC.

CDR3 region: CASSQPGQGNEQYF. CDR3 DNA sequence: TGTGCCAGTAGTCAACCGGGACAGGGTAACGAGCAGTACTTC. The V call is TRBV19, the J call TRBJ2-7, with 9 bases identical to TRBD1. CDR1 and CDR2 (germline): LNHDA, SQIVND (reference sequence). The CDR3 has 14 amino acids. The V gene end was trimmed by 5 bases and the J gene end by 5 bases; junction bases not matched to a gene: 7.

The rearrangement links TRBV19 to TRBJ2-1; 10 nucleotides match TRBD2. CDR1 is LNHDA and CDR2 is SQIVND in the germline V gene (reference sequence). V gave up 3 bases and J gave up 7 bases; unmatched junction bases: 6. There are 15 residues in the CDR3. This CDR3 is CASSIPSGSRNEQFF. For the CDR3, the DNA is TGTGCCAGTAGTATTCCTAGCGGGAGTAGGAATGAGCAGTTCTTC.

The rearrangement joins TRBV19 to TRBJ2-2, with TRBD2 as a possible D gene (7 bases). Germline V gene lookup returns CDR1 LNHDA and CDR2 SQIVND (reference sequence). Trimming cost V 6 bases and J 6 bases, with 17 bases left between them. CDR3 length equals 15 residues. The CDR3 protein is CASSPEGGIAGELFF. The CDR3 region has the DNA TGTGCCAGTAGCCCGGAGGGGGGGATCGCCGGGGAGCTGTTTTTT.